This T cell receptor (beta chain) is from a study of shared clonotypes between healthy human individuals (dated by TCRdb to 2018 to 2020). The study in broad terms: The cohort included a few men and a couple of women between 18 and 49 years of age. To estimate repertoire size and how much clonotypes are shared between individuals, the study performed deep sequencing of blood TCR repertoires from 4 to 6 healthy adults. To increase sequencing depth and limit assay-specific biases, different laboratories used diverse techniques to prepare libraries and sequence TCR repertoires. Per donor, leukapheresis produced somewhere between about 0.85 and 8.9 billion PBMCs. Overall study results and their limits: Pairwise subsampling led to the expectation that sequencing depth would affect the degree of clonotype sharing among donors. Sampling was restricted to blood, and TCR repertoires in tissue are likely to differ from TCR repertoires in blood. The small number of donors limited the genetic and exposure-history diversity represented.

Healthy HIV-negative adults with no recently reported acute infections or vaccinations were included as donors. Every donor was a Caucasian adult residing in Nashville, Tennessee, USA. For unsorted samples, about 85 million PBMCs were counted and genomic DNA was extracted with the QIAamp DNA Blood Mini kit. Blood was obtained by leukapheresis, after which PBMCs were separated by Ficoll-Histopaque density gradient centrifugation and cryopreserved in liquid nitrogen vapor phase. Measured from the cysteine to the phenylalanine, the CDR3 is 18 residues long. Only CDR3 DNA is held: 54 bases, read in frame from base 1. The germline V gene gives CDR1 as MDHEN and CDR2 as SYDVKM. V trim: 4 bases; J trim: 0 bases; unmatched bases: 11. Using the deep immunoSEQ assay, multiplex PCR amplified TCR CDR3 regions from genomic DNA. Extracted genomic DNA from each cell subset was spread evenly across all wells of several immunoSEQ 96-well plates, with each plate serving as a replicate. For unsorted PBMC, each replicate PCR was loaded with 250 to 300 ng genomic DNA, equivalent to 30,000 or so T cell genomes. Genomic DNA from unsorted PBMC was sequenced over ten immunoSEQ deep assay plates. Purified libraries were quantified with a Qubit 3.0 fluorometer, sized on a Bioanalyzer 2100, and re-quantified with the KAPA Library Quantification kit. Each immunoSEQ 96-well plate was sequenced on its own single-read 150-cycle Illumina NextSeq 550 flow cell. The authors' pipeline ran thus. Because only junctional sequences without quality scores were contained in the immunoSEQ output, filtering matching that applied to full-length reads could not be performed. Sequences were annotated with PyIR, a Python wrapper for IgBLAST v1.9, using IMGT germline references to assign V/J genes and CDR3. Reads were removed for weak V/J assignments (E-value above 1e-6), missing CDR3, stop codons, out-of-frame junctions, or ambiguous translated residues. V3J clonotypes were defined by identical inferred V gene, J gene, and CDR3 amino acid sequence. Percentage overlap between repertoires was computed as shared unique clonotypes divided by the size of the smaller repertoire. RTK rarefaction, the Chao1 estimator, and Recon v2.1 estimates of unobserved clonotypes were used to assess repertoire richness. The table was pulled from immuneACCESS by TCRdb, which kept in-frame rearrangements only. Such tables lose some clones; where checked, under half of the loss comes from unresolved V genes, and the rest has no known cause. V, J and clone size were drawn from that table, and D and trimming were deduced from the DNA. The sample table lists some 500,000 clones, roughly 80% of them with a count of one. The ten most abundant clones make up 12% of the sample.

About this clone: Its cognate antigen has yet to be identified. Base qualities are not recorded, but no much larger clone differs from it by a single base.

The sequence links TRBV28 to TRBJ2-7, and TRBD2 aligns with 11 junction nucleotides. The sequence was collected from a woman in her forties in good health. Some clones in this sample may be carry-over from other donors' samples. Sequencing was carried out using PBMCs. The CDR3: CASSSTGLAELFSYEQYF. The sequence in DNA is TGTGCCAGCAGTTCCACGGGACTAGCGGAACTATTCTCCTACGAGCAGTACTTC.